Below, 21 T cell receptor beta chains from the same sample are listed, as sequenced in a study of T cells in localized non-small cell lung cancer. The protocol was immunoSEQ multiplex PCR, while the TCRdb copy is restricted to in-frame clones and leaves out a portion. Counted here are tens of thousands of clones, approximately 93% occurring once; the ten biggest clones make up 7% to 9%. This sample comprised peripheral blood, obtained before any cancer treatment. The receptors originated from a female donor of 60 years or more with stage I lung adenocarcinoma.

Here the CDR3 DNA reads TGTGCCAGCAGTGAAGGGATCTCTGGAAACACCATATATTTT. It yields the protein CASSEGISGNTIYF. This chain uses TRBV2 with TRBJ1-3; no clear D. CDR1 SNHLY and CDR2 FYNNEI come from the germline V gene. The CDR3 loop spans 14 amino acids. With 1 base removed from V and 0 bases from J, the gap between germline ends came to 4 bases.

The CDR3 coding sequence is TGCGCCAGCAGCCAAGAGGCACAGGGGAGCTACGAGCAGTACTTC. Translation: CASSQEAQGSYEQYF. The gene calls are TRBV4-3 and TRBJ2-7, with 7 bases that match TRBD1. With 0 bases clipped from V and 3 bases from J, the junction kept 5 bases outside the gene matches. CDR1 LGHNA and CDR2 YSLEER come from the germline V gene. This CDR3 contains 15 residues.

The chain couples TRBV9 to TRBJ2-3; the match to TRBD2 covers 8 bases. Germline V gene data show CDR1 as SGDLS and CDR2 as YYNGEE. This CDR3 comprises 17 residues. The V segment lost 0 bases and the J segment 1 base; nucleotides outside the gene matches: 7. CDR3 amino acids: CASSVGRMGLGTDTQYF. The DNA of the CDR3 is TGTGCCAGCAGCGTAGGGAGGATGGGACTAGGCACAGATACGCAGTATTTT.

The chain has TRBV6-5 and TRBJ1-5; 9 bases match TRBD1. This CDR3 is built from 14 residues. Germline CDR1 is MNHEY and CDR2 is SVGAGI. The junction had 4 bases not matched to a gene; V was cut back by 6 bases and J by 4 bases. The CDR3 DNA sequence: TGTGCCAGCAGGACGGACAGGGGAAATCAGCCCCAGCATTTT. It is translated as CASRTDRGNQPQHF.

This chain uses TRBV7-2 with TRBJ2-1; D gene unclear. V lost 0 bases to trimming and J lost 9 bases, with 3 bases between them. The CDR3 is 11 residues long. The germline gives CDR1 SGHTA, CDR2 FQGNSA. The CDR3 here is CASSLAFEQFF. Here the CDR3 DNA reads TGTGCCAGCAGCTTAGCGTTTGAGCAGTTCTTC. Full variable domain (rest looked up from reference TRBV7-2 and TRBJ2-1): GAGVSQSPSNKVTEKGKDVELRCDPISGHTALYWYRQSLGQGLEFLIYFQGNSAPDKSGLPSDRFSAERTGGSVSTLTIQRTQQEDSAVYLCASSLAFEQFFGPGTRLTVL.

The chain couples TRBV7-2 to TRBJ1-5; perhaps TRBD1 as D (6 bases). V lost 5 bases, J lost 5 bases, and 13 bases lay in between. Germline CDR1 reads SGHTA; CDR2 reads FQGNSA. The CDR3 covers 14 residues. The CDR3 protein is CASSERTAYQPQHF. The CDR3 region has the DNA TGTGCCAGCAGCGAACGGACAGCCTATCAGCCCCAGCATTTT.

This chain connects TRBV19 to TRBJ1-3; D not certain. The germline gives CDR1 LNHDA, CDR2 SQIVND (reference sequence). The length of the CDR3 is 15 residues. V lost 6 bases, J lost 0 bases, and 12 bases lay in between. CDR3 residues: CASSPPGTSGNTIYF. In DNA form, the CDR3 reads TGTGCCAGTAGCCCCCCCGGCACCTCTGGAAACACCATATATTTT.

The CDR3 protein is CASSPTGGVWETQYF. CDR3 coding DNA: TGTGCCAGCAGCCCAACCGGGGGCGTCTGGGAGACCCAGTACTTC. The chain is built from TRBV28 and TRBJ2-5; the D gene could be TRBD1 or TRBD2 (6 bases each). V was clipped by 6 bases and J by 5 bases, with 19 bases between them. This CDR3 is 15 amino acids long. Germline V gene lookup returns CDR1 MDHEN and CDR2 SYDVKM.

The chain uses TRBV27 and TRBJ2-3, with TRBD2 as a possible D gene (5 bases). The CDR3 runs 16 residues. Germline assignment: CDR1 MNHEY and CDR2 SMNVEV (reference sequence). V lost 2 bases, J lost 2 bases, and 14 bases lay in between. CDR3 region: CASSLTGKGSTDTQYF. DNA of the CDR3: TGTGCCAGCAGTTTAACCGGGAAGGGCTCCACAGATACGCAGTATTTT.

The rearrangement uses TRBV19 and TRBJ1-3; 11 positions agree with TRBD1. The J segment lost 2 bases and the V segment lost 7 bases, leaving 7 bases of the junction unmatched. Germline CDR1 is LNHDA and CDR2 is SQIVND (reference sequence). The CDR3 is 16 amino acids. In DNA, the CDR3 is TGTGCCAGTACCCAACCGGGACAGGGGGCTGGAAACACCATATATTTT. As protein: CASTQPGQGAGNTIYF. Combining the CDR3 with reference TRBV19 and TRBJ1-3 gives the whole variable domain DGGITQSPKYLFRKEGQNVTLSCEQNLNHDAMYWYRQDPGQGLRLIYYSQIVNDFQKGDIAEGYSVSREKKESFPLTVTSAQKNPTAFYLCASTQPGQGAGNTIYFGEGSWLTVV.

The chain joins TRBV4-1 to TRBJ2-7, with 10 bases that match TRBD2. Germline V gene lookup returns CDR1 MGHRA and CDR2 YSYEKL. This CDR3 region has 17 residues. V lost 3 bases, J lost 2 bases, and 10 bases stayed unmatched. CDR3 sequence reads: CASSQSSLAGDTYEQYF. CDR3 in DNA: TGCGCCAGCAGCCAGTCCTCTCTAGCGGGGGATACCTACGAGCAGTACTTC.

This chain uses TRBV5-1 with TRBJ1-4; D ambiguous. Looked up from germline, CDR1 is SGHRS and CDR2 is YFSETQ. The CDR3 totals 16 residues. V lost 1 base and J 2 bases, leaving 12 bases between the germline ends. CDR3 region: CASSLSDLPTNEKLFF. For the CDR3, the DNA is TGCGCCAGCAGCTTGTCTGATTTGCCTACTAATGAAAAACTGTTTTTT. Based on the CDR3 plus reference TRBV5-1 and TRBJ1-4, the full variable domain is KAGVTQTPRYLIKTRGQQVTLSCSPISGHRSVSWYQQTPGQGLQFLFEYFSETQRNKGNFPGRFSGRQFSNSRSEMNVSTLELGDSALYLCASSLSDLPTNEKLFFGSGTQLSVL.

J is TRBJ2-5 and V is TRBV7-8; unclear D gene. The CDR3 sequence is 15 residues long. Looked up from germline, CDR1 is SGHVS and CDR2 is FQNEAQ. V was clipped by 5 bases and J by 4 bases, with 17 bases between them. The CDR3 DNA follows: TGTGCCAGCAGCCCAGTAAGATTAGTAGGAGAGACCCAGTACTTC. Protein: CASSPVRLVGETQYF.

This chain uses TRBV27 with TRBJ2-5; D not certain. V was clipped by 2 bases and J by 1 base, with 5 bases between them. This CDR3 comprises 13 residues. CDR1 and CDR2 (germline): MNHEY, SMNVEV (reference sequence). CDR3 region: CASSLVSQETQYF. The CDR3, as DNA: TGTGCCAGCAGTTTAGTCAGCCAAGAGACCCAGTACTTC.

The rearrangement links TRBV7-2 to TRBJ2-2; 12 nucleotides line up with TRBD1. J was trimmed by 7 bases and V by 4 bases; bases with no gene match: 7. The CDR3 covers 16 residues. Germline values: CDR1 SGHTA, CDR2 FQGNSA. This chain's CDR3 is CASSYGTGGFGGELFF. CDR3 nucleotide sequence: TGTGCCAGCAGCTACGGGACAGGGGGCTTTGGCGGGGAGCTGTTTTTT.

The CDR3 region has the DNA TGTGCCAGCTCACCTTCGGGCAAAGGGGCCAAAAACATTCAGTACTTC. Its protein is CASSPSGKGAKNIQYF. The rearrangement joins TRBV18 to TRBJ2-4; D gene unclear. The CDR3 is 16 amino acids. The V gene's germline CDR1 is KGHSH and CDR2 LQKENI. Trimming removed 3 bases from V and 1 base from J, with 13 bases in between.

This chain links TRBV27 with TRBJ2-3; perhaps TRBD2 as D (6 bases). This CDR3 has 16 residues. Germline CDR1 reads MNHEY; CDR2 reads SMNVEV (reference sequence). Trimming stripped 2 bases from V and 3 bases from J, with 15 bases between. The DNA for the CDR3 is TGTGCCAGCAGTTTAACGAGTACTAGCAAAACAGATACGCAGTATTTT. It codes for CASSLTSTSKTDTQYF.

The chain carries TRBV5-5 and TRBJ1-1, with D unclear. The length of the CDR3 is 13 residues. Trimming stripped 3 bases from V and 3 bases from J, with 9 bases between. Germline loops: CDR1 SGHKS, CDR2 YYEKEE (reference sequence). DNA for the CDR3: TGTGCCAGCAGCTGGTCCGGGGACACTGAAGCTTTCTTT. It is translated as CASSWSGDTEAFF.

The chain carries TRBV6-5 and TRBJ1-2, with D perhaps TRBD1 (5 bases). The germline V gene encodes CDR1 MNHEY and CDR2 SVGAGI. The CDR3 totals 12 residues. The germline V and J ends were trimmed by 6 bases and 6 bases, with 11 bases remaining between them. CDR3 in DNA: TGTGCCAGCAGGGACACGGGGAATGGCTACACCTTC. Amino acid sequence: CASRDTGNGYTF.

The chain employs TRBV28 and TRBJ2-2; 10 nucleotides line up with TRBD2. This CDR3 comprises 17 residues. The V and J ends lost 3 bases and 5 bases, in that order; junction bases with no gene match: 9. Germline assignment: CDR1 MDHEN and CDR2 SYDVKM. The CDR3: CASSFPAGGPRTGELFF. Written as DNA, the CDR3 is TGTGCCAGCAGTTTTCCAGCGGGGGGGCCGCGGACCGGGGAGCTGTTTTTT.

V usage is TRBV27 and J usage is TRBJ1-2; 9 bases are shared with TRBD1. This CDR3 comprises 12 residues. V lost 5 bases to trimming and J lost 8 bases; unmatched junction nucleotides: 3. Germline V gene data show CDR1 as MNHEY and CDR2 as SMNVEV (reference sequence). DNA of the CDR3: TGTGCCAGCAGTAAGGACAGGGGCGGCTACACCTTC. As protein: CASSKDRGGYTF.